This TCR beta chain is drawn from a study of OX40 agonist ivuxolimab in advanced cancers. Study-level information: With a range of about 20 to 79, age averaged approximately 64 years, and 75% to 90% were male. Study-level points and caveats: Some nonresponders likewise displayed low normalized T-cell clonal expansion. People who partly responded at 0.1-3.0 mg/kg had some of the least clonal expansion seen.

This table comes from immunoSEQ multiplex PCR, and its TCRdb copy is limited to in-frame clones, with some not included. The repertoire holds around 62,000 clones, with about 83% as singletons. The CDR3 totals 12 residues. V was trimmed by 5 bases and J by 8 bases, leaving 12 bases between them. The germline CDR1 and CDR2 sequences are SEHNR and FQNEAQ (reference sequence). On cycle 4 day 1 and cycle 7 day 1, as well as at baseline, blood was sampled. About this clone: What it binds is unknown.

The TCR was taken from an adult with an advanced solid tumor such as melanoma, head and neck, liver or kidney cancer. The sample here was CD4+ or CD8+ T cells sorted from blood, taken in a trial of the OX40 agonist ivuxolimab. The chain links TRBV7-9 to TRBJ1-2; tentative D call: TRBD1 (6 bases). In DNA, the CDR3 is TGTGCCAGCAGCCGTGACCAGGGGGGCTACACCTTC. Translation gives CASSRDQGGYTF.